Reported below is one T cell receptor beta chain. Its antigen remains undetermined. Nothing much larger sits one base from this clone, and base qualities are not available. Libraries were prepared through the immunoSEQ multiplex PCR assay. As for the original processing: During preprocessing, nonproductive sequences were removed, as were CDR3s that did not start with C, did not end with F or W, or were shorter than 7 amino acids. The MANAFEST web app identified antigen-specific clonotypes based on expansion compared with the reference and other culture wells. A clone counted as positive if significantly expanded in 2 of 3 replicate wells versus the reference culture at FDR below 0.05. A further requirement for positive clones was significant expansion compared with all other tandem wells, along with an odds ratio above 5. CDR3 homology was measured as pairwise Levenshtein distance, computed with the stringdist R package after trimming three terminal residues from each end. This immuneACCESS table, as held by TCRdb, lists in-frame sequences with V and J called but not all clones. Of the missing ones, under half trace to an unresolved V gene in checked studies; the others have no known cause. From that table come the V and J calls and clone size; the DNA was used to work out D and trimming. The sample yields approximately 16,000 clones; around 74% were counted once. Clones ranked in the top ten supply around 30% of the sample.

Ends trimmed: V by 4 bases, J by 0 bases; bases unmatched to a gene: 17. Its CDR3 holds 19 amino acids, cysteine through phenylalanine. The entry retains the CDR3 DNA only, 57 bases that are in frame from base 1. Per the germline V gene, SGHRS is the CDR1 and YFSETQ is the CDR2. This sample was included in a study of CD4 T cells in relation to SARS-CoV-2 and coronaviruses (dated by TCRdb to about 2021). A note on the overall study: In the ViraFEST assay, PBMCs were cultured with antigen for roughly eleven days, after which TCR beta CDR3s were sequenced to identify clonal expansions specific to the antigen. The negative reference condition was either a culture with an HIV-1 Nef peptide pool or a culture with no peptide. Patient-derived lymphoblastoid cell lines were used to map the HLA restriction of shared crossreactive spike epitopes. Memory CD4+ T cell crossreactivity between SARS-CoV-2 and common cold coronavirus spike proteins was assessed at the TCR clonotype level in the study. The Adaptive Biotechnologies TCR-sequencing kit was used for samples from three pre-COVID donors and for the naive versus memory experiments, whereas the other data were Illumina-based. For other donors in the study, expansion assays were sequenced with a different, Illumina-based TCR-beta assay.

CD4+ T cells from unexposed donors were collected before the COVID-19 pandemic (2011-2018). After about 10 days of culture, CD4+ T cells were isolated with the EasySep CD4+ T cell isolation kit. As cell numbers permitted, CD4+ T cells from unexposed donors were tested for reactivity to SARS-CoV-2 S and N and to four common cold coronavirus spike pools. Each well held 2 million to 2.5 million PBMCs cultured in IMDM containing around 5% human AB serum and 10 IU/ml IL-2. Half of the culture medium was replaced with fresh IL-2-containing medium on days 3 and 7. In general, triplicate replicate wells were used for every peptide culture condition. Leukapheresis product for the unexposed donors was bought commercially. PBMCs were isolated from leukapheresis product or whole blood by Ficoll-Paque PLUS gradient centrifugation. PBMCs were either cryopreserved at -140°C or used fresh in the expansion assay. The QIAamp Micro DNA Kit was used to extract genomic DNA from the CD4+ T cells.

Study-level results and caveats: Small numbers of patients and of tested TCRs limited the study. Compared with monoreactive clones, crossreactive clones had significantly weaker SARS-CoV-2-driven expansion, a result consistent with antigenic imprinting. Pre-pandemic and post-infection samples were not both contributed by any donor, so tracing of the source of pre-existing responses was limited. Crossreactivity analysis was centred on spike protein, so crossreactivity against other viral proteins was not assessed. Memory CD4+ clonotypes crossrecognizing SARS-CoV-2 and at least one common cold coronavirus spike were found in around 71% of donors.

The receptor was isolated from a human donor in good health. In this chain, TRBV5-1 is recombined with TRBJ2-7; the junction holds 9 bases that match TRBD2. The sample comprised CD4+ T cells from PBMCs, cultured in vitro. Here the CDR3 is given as CASSAQAPGLAANSYEQYF. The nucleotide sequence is TGCGCCAGCAGCGCCCAGGCTCCGGGACTAGCAGCGAACTCCTACGAGCAGTACTTC.